This TCR beta chain was identified in a study of identical twins. TCRdb called the 5' RACE reads again in MiXCR, with one record for every CDR3 protein. The table includes about 520,000 distinct CDR3 sequences, roughly a fifth detected once. The V end lost 5 bases, the J end lost 5 bases, and 13 bases lay between the germline ends. The CDR3 is made up of 14 amino acids. Germline V CDR1 and CDR2: SGHVS, FQNEAQ. General study results and limits: Rather than following the same donors, the conclusions depended on cross-sectional statistical analysis. For monozygotic twins, models underestimated out-of-frame TCR alpha sharing.

To note about this clonotype: The target antigen is unknown.

These sequences were also reported in another study, on T cells expressing NK-cell markers. That study adds: With respect to HCMV, seven of the eight sequenced donors were seropositive, and one was seronegative. Uncertainty persisted over the HCMV specificity of expanded NKG2C+ T cell clones.

Sequencing was done on a sample of CD4+ T cells sorted from blood. V is TRBV7-8 and J is TRBJ2-4; a weak D match, TRBD1 (5 bases). The TCR comes from a woman aged 18 to 35 in good health. The CDR3 DNA follows: TGTGCCAGCAGCCCCGGACATGTGCAAAACATTCAGTACTTC. This encodes CASSPGHVQNIQYF.